A selection of T cell receptor beta chains follows, all from one sample in a study of T cells after yellow fever vaccination. One entry per CDR3 protein, called by TCRdb with MiXCR from the 5' RACE reads. The table includes 50,000 to 65,000 distinct CDR3 sequences, 6.6% detected once. Sequencing used CD8+ T cells not binding an NS4B(214-222) dextramer, sorted from PBMCs, obtained roughly seven weeks after the first yellow fever vaccination. The receptors were gathered from a man between 18 and 29 years old who received the YFV17D yellow fever vaccine. The CDR3 runs from the conserved cysteine through the conserved F or W. D genes are given only for firm matches. Expanded clones are given a class, and other clones once, few, many or no size at all.

size | J | V | D | CDR3 | DNA
many | TRBJ1-6 | TRBV20-1 | TRBD1 | CSARGGQGASPLHF | TGCAGTGCTAGAGGGGGACAGGGGGCCTCACCCCTCCACTTT
many | TRBJ2-1 | TRBV12-3/TRBV12-4 | - | CASSFLGVYNEQFF | TGTGCCAGCAGTTTTCTTGGTGTCTACAATGAGCAGTTCTTC
few | TRBJ2-2 | TRBV11-1 | - | CASSSYVGGRAVNGELFF | TGTGCCAGCAGCTCTTATGTGGGGGGCCGCGCGGTGAACGGGGAGCTGTTTTTT
many | TRBJ2-1 | TRBV11-2 | TRBD2 | CASSPTSGGQLSYNEQFF | TGTGCCAGCAGCCCGACTAGCGGGGGCCAACTATCTTACAATGAGCAGTTCTTC
many | TRBJ1-2 | TRBV4-1 | - | CASSHQDSPYYGYTF | TGCGCCAGCAGCCACCAGGACAGCCCCTACTATGGCTACACCTTC
many | TRBJ1-1 | TRBV4-1 | - | CASSLGSSMNTEAFF | TGCGCCAGCAGCCTCGGCAGTTCTATGAACACTGAAGCTTTCTTT
- | TRBJ1-4 | TRBV6-6 | - | CASRADNEKLFF | TGTGCCAGTAGGGCGGATAATGAAAAACTGTTTTTT
few | TRBJ1-1 | TRBV5-1 | - | CASSLTGAPGTEAFF | TGCGCCAGCAGCCTAACGGGGGCGCCGGGCACTGAAGCTTTCTTT
many | TRBJ2-5 | TRBV6-2/TRBV6-3 | - | CASRDGREQETQYF | TGTGCCAGCAGGGACGGACGGGAGCAAGAGACCCAGTACTTC
many | TRBJ2-2 | TRBV7-8 | - | CASSSPGGDTGELFF | TGTGCCAGCAGCTCCCCTGGAGGAGACACCGGGGAGCTGTTTTTT
- | TRBJ2-1 | TRBV20-1 | TRBD2 | CSARDQQRGPYNEQFF | TGCAGTGCTAGAGATCAGCAGCGGGGGCCATACAATGAGCAGTTCTTC
few | TRBJ1-1 | TRBV7-8 | - | CASSQNWGGTEAFF | TGTGCCAGCAGCCAAAACTGGGGCGGAACTGAAGCTTTCTTT
- | TRBJ1-1 | TRBV15 | - | CATSREFGRGNTEAFF | TGTGCCACCAGCAGAGAGTTCGGGCGGGGGAACACTGAAGCTTTCTTT
many | TRBJ1-2 | TRBV6-5 | TRBD1 | CASSYSDRGGYTF | TGTGCCAGCAGTTACTCCGACAGGGGTGGCTACACCTTC
- | TRBJ2-7 | TRBV19 | TRBD1 | CASSPGQGGSYEQYF | TGTGCCAGTAGTCCCGGACAGGGGGGTTCCTACGAGCAGTACTTC
- | TRBJ2-1 | TRBV4-3 | - | CASSQERGWEQFF | TGCGCCAGCAGCCAAGAGAGGGGATGGGAGCAGTTCTTC
many | TRBJ2-1 | TRBV29-1 | TRBD2 | CSVGLAGYNEQFF | TGCAGCGTGGGACTAGCGGGGTACAATGAGCAGTTCTTC
- | TRBJ2-2 | TRBV14 | TRBD2 | CASSPWGGLLTSGELFF | TGTGCCAGCAGCCCATGGGGGGGACTTCTCACGTCCGGGGAGCTGTTTTTT
many | TRBJ1-1 | TRBV6-2/TRBV6-3 | - | CASSYEGNTEAFF | TGTGCCAGCAGTTACGAGGGGAACACTGAAGCTTTCTTT
many | TRBJ2-1 | TRBV11-3 | TRBD1 | CASSLDRADEQFF | TGTGCCAGCAGCCTAGACAGGGCCGATGAGCAGTTCTTC
- | TRBJ2-1 | TRBV6-2/TRBV6-3 | TRBD2 | CASSYSGGARNKQFF | TGTGCCAGCAGTTACAGCGGGGGGGCCAGGAATAAGCAGTTCTTC
few | TRBJ2-2 | TRBV6-4 | - | CASSVAGLTGELFF | TGTGCCAGCAGTGTTGCAGGGTTAACCGGGGAGCTGTTTTTT
few | TRBJ2-7 | TRBV11-1 | - | CASSLAAEYEQYF | TGTGCCAGCAGCTTAGCGGCAGAATACGAGCAGTACTTC
many | TRBJ1-5 | TRBV7-2 | TRBD1 | CASSLGQSNQPQHF | TGTGCCAGCAGCTTGGGACAGAGCAATCAGCCCCAGCATTTT
- | TRBJ1-2 | TRBV9 | - | CASSAAGATNYGYTF | TGTGCCAGCAGCGCGGCGGGGGCTACTAACTATGGCTACACCTTC
- | TRBJ2-7 | TRBV15 | - | CATSSGGGEQYF | TGTGCCACCAGCAGCGGAGGGGGCGAGCAGTACTTC
many | TRBJ2-5 | TRBV24-1 | - | CATSDLSQGETQYF | TGTGCCACCAGTGACCTTAGCCAGGGAGAGACCCAGTACTTC
many | TRBJ2-1 | TRBV5-5 | - | CASSLVQGSYNEQFF | TGTGCCAGCAGCTTGGTACAGGGCTCCTACAATGAGCAGTTCTTC
- | TRBJ1-5 | TRBV2 | - | CASSGIQGPQHF | TGTGCCAGCAGTGGGATACAGGGGCCCCAGCATTTT
few | TRBJ2-7 | TRBV7-6 | - | CASSSLGGQGRDEQYF | TGTGCCAGCAGCTCATTGGGGGGGCAGGGTAGAGACGAGCAGTACTTC
many | TRBJ2-5 | TRBV11-2 | - | CASSFSAQETQYF | TGTGCCAGCAGCTTCAGTGCACAAGAGACCCAGTACTTC
- | TRBJ2-5 | TRBV4-3 | TRBD2 | CASSQGTGGQETQYF | TGCGCCAGCAGCCAAGGGACGGGGGGCCAAGAGACCCAGTACTTC
many | TRBJ1-4 | TRBV4-2 | - | CASSQPVEKLFF | TGTGCCAGCAGCCAACCCGTAGAAAAACTGTTTTTT
few | TRBJ1-3 | TRBV7-6 | - | CASSLDRGNTIYF | TGTGCCAGCAGCTTGGATAGAGGAAACACCATATATTTT
- | TRBJ2-1 | TRBV29-1 | - | CSVEGAGAERFF | TGCAGCGTTGAAGGGGCGGGCGCCGAGCGGTTCTTC
- | TRBJ2-7 | TRBV7-6 | TRBD2 | CASSPTSGGIYEQYF | TGTGCCAGCAGCCCCACTAGCGGGGGGATCTACGAGCAGTACTTC
- | TRBJ2-3 | TRBV9 | - | CASSVDENTQYF | TGTGCCAGCAGCGTAGATGAGAATACGCAGTATTTT
many | TRBJ2-3 | TRBV6-5 | TRBD2 | CASSSLAGSTDTQYF | TGTGCCAGCAGTTCCCTAGCGGGGTCGACAGATACGCAGTATTTT
many | TRBJ2-7 | TRBV6-5 | TRBD1 | CASSPPHRGTYEQYF | TGTGCCAGCAGTCCGCCCCACAGGGGCACCTACGAGCAGTACTTC
- | TRBJ2-2 | TRBV12-3/TRBV12-4 | - | CASSLNRAGELFF | TGTGCCAGCAGTTTAAATCGAGCCGGGGAGCTGTTTTTT
few | TRBJ1-5 | TRBV6-1 | - | CASLPGRVMGEPQHF | TGTGCCAGCCTCCCTGGGAGGGTTATGGGAGAGCCCCAGCATTTT
many | TRBJ1-4 | TRBV4-3 | - | CASSPDTGRSEKLFF | TGCGCCAGCAGCCCTGATACAGGGAGGAGTGAAAAACTGTTTTTT
many | TRBJ2-7 | TRBV7-9 | - | CASSFGSGDEQYF | TGTGCCAGCAGCTTTGGATCCGGGGACGAGCAGTACTTC
few | TRBJ1-1 | TRBV20-1 | - | CSASNARNTEAFF | TGCAGTGCTAGTAACGCCAGGAACACTGAAGCTTTCTTT
many | TRBJ2-7 | TRBV25-1 | - | CASSITYEQYF | TGTGCCAGCAGTATAACGTACGAGCAGTACTTC
- | TRBJ1-1 | TRBV14 | - | CASSQTYHTEAFF | TGTGCCAGCAGCCAAACATACCACACTGAAGCTTTCTTT
many | TRBJ2-2 | TRBV19 | - | CASSTYSTGELFF | TGTGCCAGTAGTACCTACAGCACCGGGGAGCTGTTTTTT
- | TRBJ2-7 | TRBV27 | - | CASSPPHPYEQYF | TGTGCCAGCAGTCCGCCCCACCCCTACGAGCAGTACTTC
- | TRBJ2-7 | TRBV10-2 | - | CASTNGGINEQYF | TGCGCCAGCACGAATGGGGGAATCAACGAGCAGTACTTC
many | TRBJ1-1 | TRBV7-2 | - | CASSRTVNTEAFF | TGTGCCAGCAGCCGGACTGTCAACACTGAAGCTTTCTTT
many | TRBJ2-2 | TRBV29-1 | - | CSVAGANTGELFF | TGCAGCGTTGCGGGCGCGAACACCGGGGAGCTGTTTTTT
many | TRBJ2-1 | TRBV5-1 | - | CASSLAGVPYNEQFF | TGCGCCAGCAGCTTGGCAGGTGTCCCCTACAATGAGCAGTTCTTC
many | TRBJ1-4 | TRBV18 | - | CASSPVPIRRNEKLFF | TGTGCCAGCTCACCAGTCCCAATCCGAAGGAATGAAAAACTGTTTTTT
many | TRBJ1-1 | TRBV7-6 | - | CASSLAWGTEAFF | TGTGCCAGCAGCTTAGCCTGGGGGACTGAAGCTTTCTTT
few | TRBJ2-2 | TRBV15 | - | CATSRGVILTGGHTGELFF | TGTGCCACCAGCAGAGGAGTAATATTGACAGGAGGGCACACCGGGGAGCTGTTTTTT